This is a list of T cell receptor beta chains from one sample in a study of somatic mutations in cytotoxic T cells in rheumatoid arthritis. Profiling relied on immunoSEQ multiplex PCR, and the TCRdb table lists in-frame clones only, not all of them. This sample has 20,000 to 25,000 clones, with approximately 80% found just once. Sequenced sample: CD8+ T cells sorted from blood. These receptors all stem from an adult with rheumatoid arthritis. Both conserved end residues are part of each CDR3. D genes are given only for firm matches. Size values are once, few and many counts, or a class for expanded clones, and some rows have none.

d_call j_call cdr3_length v_call clone_size cdr3_aa cdr3_nt
NA TRBJ2-7 14 TRBV25-1 NA CASSDLNRVYEQYF TGTGCCAGCAGTGATCTAAACAGGGTCTACGAGCAGTACTTC
NA TRBJ2-7 14 TRBV5-6 NA CASSFGAGGCEQYF TGTGCCAGCAGCTTTGGGGCAGGGGGGTGCGAGCAGTACTTC
NA TRBJ1-5 12 TRBV28 NA CASRWINQPQHF TGTGCCAGCAGATGGATCAATCAGCCCCAGCATTTT
NA TRBJ2-7 13 TRBV10-2 NA CASSEGQFYEQYF TGCGCCAGCAGTGAGGGACAGTTCTACGAGCAGTACTTC
TRBD2 TRBJ2-7 15 TRBV27 NA CASSLNLAAPYEQYF TGTGCCAGCAGTTTAAACCTAGCGGCTCCCTACGAGCAGTACTTC
TRBD1 TRBJ1-1 13 TRBV6-5 NA CATQGGWGSEAFF TGTGCCACCCAGGGGGGATGGGGCTCTGAAGCTTTCTTT
TRBD2 TRBJ2-3 15 TRBV10-3 NA CAISVLAGGTDTQYF TGTGCCATCAGTGTACTAGCGGGGGGCACAGATACGCAGTATTTT
TRBD1 TRBJ1-2 16 TRBV7-2 NA CASSRGRGQSRYGYTF TGTGCCAGCAGCCGGGGAAGGGGGCAAAGCCGCTATGGCTACACCTTC
NA TRBJ1-6 13 TRBV7-7 NA CASSLARGGPLHF TGTGCTAGCAGCTTAGCTCGGGGTGGGCCCCTCCACTTT
NA TRBJ1-2 15 TRBV18 NA CASSLPEGLFYGYTF TGTGCCAGCTCACTACCAGAGGGGCTATTCTATGGCTACACCTTC
TRBD1 TRBJ1-5 16 TRBV6-5 NA CASSYSAGGLNQPQHF TGTGCCAGCAGTTACTCGGCAGGGGGCCTCAATCAGCCCCAGCATTTT
TRBD2 TRBJ2-1 17 TRBV6-1 NA CASSEIPAGEPYNEQFF TGTGCCAGCAGTGAAATACCAGCGGGGGAACCCTACAATGAGCAGTTCTTC
NA TRBJ2-5 14 TRBV29-1 NA CSVEDWAAQETQYF TGCAGCGTTGAAGATTGGGCAGCTCAAGAGACCCAGTACTTC
NA TRBJ1-1 14 TRBV2 NA CASSGPGANTEAFF TGTGCCAGCAGTGGCCCGGGGGCGAACACTGAAGCTTTCTTT
NA TRBJ2-7 15 TRBV5-1 NA CASSLEQPGIHEQYF TGCGCCAGCAGCTTGGAACAGCCGGGCATTCACGAGCAGTACTTC
TRBD2 TRBJ2-1 14 TRBV2 NA CASTGGTSPHEQFF TGTGCCAGCACGGGCGGGACTAGCCCCCATGAGCAGTTCTTC
NA TRBJ2-2 14 TRBV6-4 NA CASSDSNGAGELFF TGTGCCAGCAGTGACTCGAATGGGGCCGGGGAGCTGTTTTTT
NA TRBJ2-7 15 TRBV7-2 NA CASSSTPGTPYEQYF TGTGCCAGCAGCTCGACCCCCGGGACCCCCTACGAGCAGTACTTC
TRBD2 TRBJ2-1 14 TRBV27 NA CASTIAGAYNEQFF TGTGCCAGTACCATAGCGGGGGCCTACAATGAGCAGTTCTTC
NA TRBJ1-1 11 TRBV2 NA CASSYNREAFF TGTGCCAGCAGTTATAACAGAGAAGCTTTCTTT
TRBD1 TRBJ2-7 14 TRBV19 NA CASSQGVAAYEQYF TGTGCCAGTAGTCAGGGGGTGGCAGCCTACGAGCAGTACTTC
NA TRBJ1-6 14 TRBV4-1 NA CASSQEANGSPLHF TGCGCCAGCAGCCAAGAAGCTAATGGTTCACCCCTCCACTTT
NA TRBJ1-4 12 TRBV2 NA CASIATNEKLFF TGTGCCAGCATCGCAACTAATGAAAAACTGTTTTTT
NA TRBJ2-3 14 TRBV9 NA CASSGPRGADTQYF TGTGCCAGCAGCGGGCCAAGGGGGGCAGATACGCAGTATTTT
TRBD2 TRBJ2-1 12 TRBV6-5 NA CVAGGPGNEQFF TGTGTAGCGGGGGGGCCGGGCAATGAGCAGTTCTTC
TRBD1 TRBJ1-1 16 TRBV19 NA CASSLRTGLPFIEAFF TGTGCCAGTAGTCTCCGGACAGGGCTCCCATTTATTGAAGCTTTCTTT
NA TRBJ2-7 13 TRBV18 NA CASSPRANLEQYF TGTGCCAGCTCACCCCGGGCTAATCTAGAGCAGTACTTC
TRBD1 TRBJ1-1 15 TRBV11-2 once CASSEWDSLNTEAFF TGTGCCAGCAGCGAGTGGGACAGCCTGAACACTGAAGCTTTCTTT
NA TRBJ2-1 12 TRBV11-3 NA CASSLGRGFQFF TGTGCCAGCAGCTTAGGGAGGGGGTTTCAGTTCTTC
TRBD1 TRBJ1-1 14 TRBV6-5 NA CASSFEGAGFKSFF TGTGCCAGCAGCTTTGAGGGGGCAGGTTTTAAGTCTTTCTTT
NA TRBJ1-2 13 TRBV6-5 few CASSYVLDTGYTF TGTGCCAGCAGTTACGTATTGGACACTGGCTACACCTTC
NA TRBJ1-2 14 TRBV5-1 NA CASSLVDSNYGYTF TGCGCCAGCAGCTTGGTCGACAGCAACTATGGCTACACCTTC
NA TRBJ1-2 16 TRBV27 NA CASSLSAEGLGNGYTF TGTGCCAGCAGTTTGAGTGCCGAAGGGCTGGGGAATGGCTACACCTTC
NA TRBJ1-1 14 TRBV19 NA CASSMVSGGRKAFF TGTGCCAGTAGTATGGTATCGGGGGGACGCAAAGCTTTCTTT
NA TRBJ2-7 12 TRBV7-2 NA CATTGPLGEQYF TGTGCCACCACAGGCCCCCTAGGGGAGCAGTACTTC
TRBD2 TRBJ2-7 15 TRBV2 NA CASSDSGGYSYEQYF TGTGCCAGCAGTGATAGCGGGGGCTACTCCTACGAGCAGTACTTC
NA TRBJ2-3 11 TRBV5-4 NA CASSFESAQYF TGTGCCAGCAGCTTTGAGTCGGCGCAGTATTTT
NA TRBJ1-2 19 TRBV5-5 NA CASSSPFSDEGLQGLGYTF TGTGCCAGCAGCTCCCCTTTTTCGGATGAGGGTTTACAGGGCCTTGGCTACACCTTC
NA TRBJ2-1 15 TRBV10-2 once CASSESGGSYNEQFF TGCGCCAGCAGTGAGTCGGGGGGATCCTACAATGAGCAGTTCTTC
NA TRBJ1-5 15 TRBV6-6 once CASSYARNSNQPQHF TGTGCCAGCAGTTACGCACGTAATAGCAATCAGCCCCAGCATTTT
NA TRBJ1-2 13 TRBV9 NA CASSQGLNYGYTF TGTGCCAGCAGCCAGGGACTGAACTATGGCTACACCTTC
NA TRBJ1-2 14 TRBV7-2 NA CASSPLGKHYGYTF TGTGCCAGCAGCCCCCTCGGGAAGCACTATGGCTACACCTTC
NA TRBJ2-3 16 TRBV14 NA CASSQDYGQAADTQYF TGTGCCAGCAGCCAAGATTATGGGCAGGCTGCAGATACGCAGTATTTT
TRBD2 TRBJ2-1 16 TRBV4-1 NA CASSQDRLAGYNEQFF TGCGCCAGCAGCCAAGACAGACTAGCGGGGTACAATGAGCAGTTCTTC
NA TRBJ2-7 15 TRBV28 NA CASSFSPSSAYEQYF TGTGCCAGCAGTTTTTCTCCCTCTTCAGCCTACGAGCAGTACTTC
NA TRBJ1-1 14 TRBV27 NA CASSSQGYNTEAFF TGTGCCAGCAGTTCCCAGGGCTATAACACTGAAGCTTTCTTT